This T cell receptor (beta chain) was recorded in a study of cytomegalovirus exposure and HLA in healthy donors. The study's findings and limits: A missense variant in DCLRE1C was later tied to TCR beta V- and J-gene trimming. There were some V segments, including TRBV6-2 and TRBV6-3, excluded as indistinguishable.

The CDR3 runs 15 residues. Looked up from germline, CDR1 is SGDLS and CDR2 is YYNGEE. V was pared by 4 bases and J by 6 bases, with 17 bases between. This clone was seen a single time. Its antigen remains unidentified. The PCR made use of 60 Vbeta and 13 Jbeta primers. Repertoires were generated with immunoSEQ multiplex PCR, while TCRdb's copy carries only in-frame clones and drops some. This sample has a few hundred thousand clones; roughly 80% occur once, and the top ten carry 15% to 18%. This clonotype was sampled from a man aged 40-50 years in good health and CMV-seronegative. The chain carries TRBV9 and TRBJ2-1; possible D gene TRBD2, 5 bases. The sequencing sample was made of PBMCs. In nucleotides, the CDR3 is TGTGCCAGCAGCCCTAGGACGGGATCCCTCAATGAGCAGTTCTTC. Translating gives CASSPRTGSLNEQFF. Variable domain in full (rest from reference TRBV9 and TRBJ2-1): DSGVTQTPKHLITATGQRVTLRCSPRSGDLSVYWYQQSLDQGLQFLIQYYNGEERAKGNILERFSAQQFPDLHSELNLSSLELGDSALYFCASSPRTGSLNEQFFGPGTRLTVL.